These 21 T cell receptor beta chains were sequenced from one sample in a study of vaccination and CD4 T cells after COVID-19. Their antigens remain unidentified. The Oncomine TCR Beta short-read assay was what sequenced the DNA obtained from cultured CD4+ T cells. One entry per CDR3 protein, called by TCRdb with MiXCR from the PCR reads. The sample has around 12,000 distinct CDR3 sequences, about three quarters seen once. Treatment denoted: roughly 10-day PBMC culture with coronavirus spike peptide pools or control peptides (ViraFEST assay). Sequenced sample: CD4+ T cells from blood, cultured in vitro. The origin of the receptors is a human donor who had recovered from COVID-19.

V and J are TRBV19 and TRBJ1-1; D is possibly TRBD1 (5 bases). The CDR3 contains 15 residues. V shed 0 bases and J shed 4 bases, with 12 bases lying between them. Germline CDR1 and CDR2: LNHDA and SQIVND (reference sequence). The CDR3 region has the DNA TGTGCCAGTAGTATAGAAAGCAGGGTGGGCACTGAAGCTTTCTTT. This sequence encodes CASSIESRVGTEAFF.

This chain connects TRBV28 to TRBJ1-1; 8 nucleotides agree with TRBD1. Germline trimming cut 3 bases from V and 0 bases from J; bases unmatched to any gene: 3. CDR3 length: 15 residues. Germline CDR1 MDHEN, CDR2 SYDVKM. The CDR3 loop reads CASSFGTGMNTEAFF. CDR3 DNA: TGTGCCAGCAGTTTTGGGACAGGAATGAACACTGAAGCTTTCTTT.

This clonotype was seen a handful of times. CDR3 bases: TGCAGTGCCCCCGGTGCACCTAATAGCAATCAGCCCCAGCATTTT. It yields the protein CSAPGAPNSNQPQHF. This chain joins TRBV20-1 and TRBJ1-5; D not resolved. Germline V gene data show CDR1 as DFQATT and CDR2 as SNEGSKA (reference sequence). This CDR3 comprises 15 residues. Deletions cut 6 bases from V and 0 bases from J, with 15 bases between.

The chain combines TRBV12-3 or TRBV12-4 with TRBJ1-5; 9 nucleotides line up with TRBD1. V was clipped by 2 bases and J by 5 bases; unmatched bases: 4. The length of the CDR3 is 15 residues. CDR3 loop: CASSLTRQGDQPQHF. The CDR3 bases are TGTGCCAGCAGTTTAACCCGACAGGGGGATCAGCCCCAGCATTTT.

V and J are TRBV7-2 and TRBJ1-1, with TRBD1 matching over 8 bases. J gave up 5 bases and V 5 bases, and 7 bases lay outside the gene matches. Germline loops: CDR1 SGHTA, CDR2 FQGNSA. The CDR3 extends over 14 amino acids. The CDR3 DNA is TGTGCCAGCAGCCCCTGGACAGGGAGGACTGAAGCTTTCTTT. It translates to CASSPWTGRTEAFF. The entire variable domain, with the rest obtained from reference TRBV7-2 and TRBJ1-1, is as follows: GAGVSQSPSNKVTEKGKDVELRCDPISGHTALYWYRQSLGQGLEFLIYFQGNSAPDKSGLPSDRFSAERTGGSVSTLTIQRTQQEDSAVYLCASSPWTGRTEAFFGQGTRLTVV.

DNA of the CDR3: TGTGCCAGCAGTGATCTACAGGGGAGCTCCTATAATTCACCCCTCCACTTT. It codes for CASSDLQGSSYNSPLHF. J is TRBJ1-6 and V is TRBV6-1, with 7 positions matching TRBD1. Germline CDR1 MNHNS, CDR2 SASEGT. V dropped 3 bases and J dropped 0; count of bases not matched to a gene: 5. CDR3 length: 17 amino acids.

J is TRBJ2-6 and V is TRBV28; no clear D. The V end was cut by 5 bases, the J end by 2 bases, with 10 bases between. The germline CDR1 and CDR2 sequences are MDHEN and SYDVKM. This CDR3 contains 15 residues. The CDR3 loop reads CASSPALAGANVLTF. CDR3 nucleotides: TGTGCCAGCAGTCCGGCGTTGGCTGGGGCCAACGTCCTGACTTTC. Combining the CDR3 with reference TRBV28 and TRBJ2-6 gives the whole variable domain DVKVTQSSRYLVKRTGEKVFLECVQDMDHENMFWYRQDPGLGLRLIYFSYDVKMKEKGDIPEGYSVSREKKERFSLILESASTNQTSMYLCASSPALAGANVLTFGAGSRLTVL.

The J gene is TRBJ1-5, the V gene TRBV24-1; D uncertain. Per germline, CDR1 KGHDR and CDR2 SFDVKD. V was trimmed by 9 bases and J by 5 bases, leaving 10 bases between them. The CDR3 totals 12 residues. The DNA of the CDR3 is TGTGCCACCCAGGAAGGCGATCAGCCCCAGCATTTT. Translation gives CATQEGDQPQHF.

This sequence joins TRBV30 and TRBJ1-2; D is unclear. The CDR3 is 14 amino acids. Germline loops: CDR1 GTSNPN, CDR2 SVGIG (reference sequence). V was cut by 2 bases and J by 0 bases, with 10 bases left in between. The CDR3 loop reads CAWSTGRTNYGYTF. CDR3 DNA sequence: TGTGCCTGGAGTACCGGACGGACTAACTATGGCTACACCTTC.

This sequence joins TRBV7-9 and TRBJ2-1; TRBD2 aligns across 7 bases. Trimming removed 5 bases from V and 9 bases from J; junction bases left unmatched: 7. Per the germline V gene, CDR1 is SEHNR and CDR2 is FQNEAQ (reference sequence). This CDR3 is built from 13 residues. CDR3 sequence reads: CASSTGLGTEQFF. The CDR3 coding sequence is TGTGCCAGCAGCACCGGACTAGGCACTGAGCAGTTCTTC.

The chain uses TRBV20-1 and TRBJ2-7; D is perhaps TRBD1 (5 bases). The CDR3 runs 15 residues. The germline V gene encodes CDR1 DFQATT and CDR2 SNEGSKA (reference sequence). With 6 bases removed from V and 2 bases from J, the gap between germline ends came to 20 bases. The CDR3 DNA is TGCAGTGCCCTCCCAGACAGCCCCGTGGCCTACGAGCAGTACTTC. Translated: CSALPDSPVAYEQYF.

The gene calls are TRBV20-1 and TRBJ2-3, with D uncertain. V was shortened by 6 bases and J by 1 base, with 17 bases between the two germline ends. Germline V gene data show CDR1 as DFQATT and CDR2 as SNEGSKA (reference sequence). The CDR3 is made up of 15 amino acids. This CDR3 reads CSANLRRMGTDTQYF. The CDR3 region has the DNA TGCAGTGCAAACCTACGACGGATGGGCACAGATACGCAGTATTTT.

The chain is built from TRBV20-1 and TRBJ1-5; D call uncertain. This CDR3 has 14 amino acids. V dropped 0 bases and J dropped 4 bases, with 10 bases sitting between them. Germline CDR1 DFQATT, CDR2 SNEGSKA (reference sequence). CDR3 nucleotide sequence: TGCAGTGCTAGAGATCCGATTCCAAATCAGCCCCAGCATTTT. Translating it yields CSARDPIPNQPQHF.

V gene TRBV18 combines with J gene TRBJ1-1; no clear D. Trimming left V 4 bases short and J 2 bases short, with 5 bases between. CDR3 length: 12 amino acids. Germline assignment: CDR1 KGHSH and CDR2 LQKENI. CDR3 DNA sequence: TGTGCCAGCTCACTACAAAACACTGAAGCTTTCTTT. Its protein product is CASSLQNTEAFF.

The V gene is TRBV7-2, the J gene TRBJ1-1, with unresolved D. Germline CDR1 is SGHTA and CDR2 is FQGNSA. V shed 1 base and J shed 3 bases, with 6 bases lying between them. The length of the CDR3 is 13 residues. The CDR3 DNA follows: TGTGCCAGCAGCTTAGACCGCGACACTGAAGCTTTCTTT. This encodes CASSLDRDTEAFF.

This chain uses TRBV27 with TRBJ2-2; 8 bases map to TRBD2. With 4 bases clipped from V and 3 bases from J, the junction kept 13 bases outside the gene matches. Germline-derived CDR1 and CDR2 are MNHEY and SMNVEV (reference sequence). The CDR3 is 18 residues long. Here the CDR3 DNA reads TGTGCCAGCAGTTCACCAGGCCTGACTAGCGTCGACACCGGGGAGCTGTTTTTT. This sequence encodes CASSSPGLTSVDTGELFF.

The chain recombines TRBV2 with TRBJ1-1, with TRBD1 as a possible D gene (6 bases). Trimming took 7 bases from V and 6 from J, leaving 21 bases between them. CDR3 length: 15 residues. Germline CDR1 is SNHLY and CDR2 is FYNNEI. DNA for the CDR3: TGTGCCAGCACCCAACAGGGAGGTATTGGCGCTGAAGCTTTCTTT. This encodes CASTQQGGIGAEAFF.

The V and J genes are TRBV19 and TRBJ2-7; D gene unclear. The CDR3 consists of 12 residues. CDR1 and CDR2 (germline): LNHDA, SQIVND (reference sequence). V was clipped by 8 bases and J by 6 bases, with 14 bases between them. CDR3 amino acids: CASLGGFGEQYF. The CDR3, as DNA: TGTGCCAGTCTCGGTGGGTTCGGCGAGCAGTACTTC.

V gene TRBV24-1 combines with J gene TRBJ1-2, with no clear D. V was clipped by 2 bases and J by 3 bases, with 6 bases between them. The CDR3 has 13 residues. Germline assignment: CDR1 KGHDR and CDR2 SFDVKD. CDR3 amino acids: CATSDSGYYGYTF. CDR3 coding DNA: TGTGCCACCAGTGATTCAGGATACTATGGCTACACCTTC.

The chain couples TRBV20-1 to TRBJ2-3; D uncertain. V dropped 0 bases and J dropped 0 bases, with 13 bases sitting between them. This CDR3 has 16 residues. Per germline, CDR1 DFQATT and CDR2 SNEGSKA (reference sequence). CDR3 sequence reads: CSARDSARPSTDTQYF. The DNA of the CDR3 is TGCAGTGCTAGAGATTCGGCCAGGCCGAGCACAGATACGCAGTATTTT.

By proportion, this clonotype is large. This CDR3 reads CASGTGHGPLHF. The CDR3 region has the DNA TGTGCCAGCGGTACAGGGCACGGACCCCTCCACTTT. The V gene is TRBV6-1, the J gene TRBJ1-6, with D possibly matching TRBD1 (6 bases). V lost 8 bases, J lost 12 bases, and 14 bases lay in between. Germline assignment: CDR1 MNHNS and CDR2 SASEGT. The CDR3 contains 12 residues.